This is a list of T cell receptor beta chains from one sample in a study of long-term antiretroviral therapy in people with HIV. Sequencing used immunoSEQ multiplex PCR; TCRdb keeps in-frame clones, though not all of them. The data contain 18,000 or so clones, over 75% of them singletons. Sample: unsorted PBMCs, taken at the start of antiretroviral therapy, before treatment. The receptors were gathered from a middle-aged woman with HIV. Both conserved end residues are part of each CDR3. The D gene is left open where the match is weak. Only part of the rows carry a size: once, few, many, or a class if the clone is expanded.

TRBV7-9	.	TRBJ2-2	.	CASSLAFPSDTGELFF	TGTGCCAGCAGCTTAGCCTTCCCCTCAGACACCGGGGAGCTGTTTTTT
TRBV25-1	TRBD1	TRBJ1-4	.	CASSPTGVNEKLFF	TGTGCCAGCAGCCCTACAGGGGTTAATGAAAAACTGTTTTTT
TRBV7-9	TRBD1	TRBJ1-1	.	CASSLNKGQNEAFF	TGTGCCAGCAGCTTGAATAAGGGACAGAACGAAGCTTTCTTT
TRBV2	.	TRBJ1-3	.	CASNVGRLDTIYF	TGTGCCAGCAACGTGGGTAGGCTGGACACCATATATTTT
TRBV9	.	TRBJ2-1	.	CASSPVVGHNEQFF	TGTGCCAGCAGCCCGGTGGTCGGCCACAATGAGCAGTTCTTC
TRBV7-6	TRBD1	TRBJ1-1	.	CASSPDTGVATEAFF	TGTGCCAGCAGCCCGGACACAGGGGTGGCCACTGAAGCTTTCTTT
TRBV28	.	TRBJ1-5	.	CASRQNRALNQPQHF	TGTGCCAGCAGACAGAACAGGGCGCTGAATCAGCCCCAGCATTTT
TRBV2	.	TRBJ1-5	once	CASSEAVSVGAQHF	TGTGCCAGCAGTGAGGCTGTCTCCGTAGGAGCCCAGCATTTT
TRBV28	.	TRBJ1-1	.	CASSPPTRNTEAFF	TGTGCCAGCAGTCCCCCTACAAGGAACACTGAAGCTTTCTTT
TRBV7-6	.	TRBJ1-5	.	CASSLGPSEMAQHF	TGTGCCAGCAGCTTAGGGCCCAGCGAGATGGCCCAGCATTTT
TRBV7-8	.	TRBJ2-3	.	CASSWAPVADTQYF	TGTGCCAGCAGCTGGGCCCCGGTCGCAGATACGCAGTATTTT
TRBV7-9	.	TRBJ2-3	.	CASSLLRGGRDTQYF	TGTGCCAGCAGCTTACTTCGGGGTGGTCGGGATACGCAGTATTTT
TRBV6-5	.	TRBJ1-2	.	CASRRQGGYGYTF	TGTGCCAGCAGGCGCCAGGGTGGCTATGGCTACACCTTC
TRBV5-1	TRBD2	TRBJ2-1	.	CASGTGGAWSSEQFF	TGCGCCAGCGGCACCGGGGGGGCCTGGTCGAGTGAGCAGTTCTTC
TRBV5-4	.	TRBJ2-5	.	CASSVSRGPAETQYF	TGTGCCAGCAGCGTTAGTCGGGGGCCGGCAGAGACCCAGTACTTC
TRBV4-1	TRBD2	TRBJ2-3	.	CASSPSPLGLAGAHLKDTQYF	TGCGCCAGCAGCCCTAGCCCGCTTGGACTAGCGGGGGCCCACTTAAAGGATACGCAGTATTTT
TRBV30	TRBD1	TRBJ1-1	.	CAWKRQGTTNTEAFF	TGTGCCTGGAAGAGACAGGGTACTACGAACACTGAAGCTTTCTTT
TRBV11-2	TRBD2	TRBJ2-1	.	CASSLERGLAGQIKQFF	TGTGCCAGCAGCTTAGAAAGGGGACTAGCGGGTCAGATAAAGCAGTTCTTC
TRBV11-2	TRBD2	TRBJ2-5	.	CASRTAGGRETQYF	TGTGCCAGCAGGACAGCGGGGGGGCGCGAGACCCAGTACTTC
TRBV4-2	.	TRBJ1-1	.	CASSQGAEAFF	TGTGCCAGCAGCCAAGGCGCCGAAGCTTTCTTT
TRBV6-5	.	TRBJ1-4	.	CASGDGQMKKLFF	TGTGCCAGCGGGGACGGCCAAATGAAAAAACTGTTTTTT
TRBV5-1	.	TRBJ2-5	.	CASSLWGGEETQYF	TGCGCCAGCAGCTTGTGGGGGGGCGAAGAGACCCAGTACTTC
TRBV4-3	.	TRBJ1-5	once	CASSQVVGNQPQHF	TGCGCCAGCAGCCAAGTGGTAGGGAACCAGCCCCAGCATTTT
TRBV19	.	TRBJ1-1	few	CASSISSGGTEAFF	TGTGCCAGTAGTATCTCATCCGGGGGGACTGAAGCTTTCTTT
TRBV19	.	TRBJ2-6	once	CASSRGTGSSGANVLTF	TGTGCCAGTAGTAGGGGTACAGGTTCCTCTGGGGCCAACGTCCTGACTTTC
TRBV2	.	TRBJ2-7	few	CASTGVRQGGEQYF	TGTGCCAGCACGGGGGTGAGACAGGGCGGCGAGCAGTACTTC
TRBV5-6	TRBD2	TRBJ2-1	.	CASSLGSGVYNEQFF	TGTGCCAGCAGCTTAGGGAGCGGGGTCTACAATGAGCAGTTCTTC
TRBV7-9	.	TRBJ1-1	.	CASSLGVTGSGEAFF	TGTGCCAGCAGCTTAGGGGTCACAGGTTCCGGGGAAGCTTTCTTT
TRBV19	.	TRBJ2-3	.	CASSPSHTQDTQYF	TGTGCCAGTAGCCCGAGCCACACACAAGATACGCAGTATTTT
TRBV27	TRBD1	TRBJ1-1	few	CASSPPDRMNTEAFF	TGTGCCAGCAGTCCTCCGGACAGGATGAACACTGAAGCTTTCTTT
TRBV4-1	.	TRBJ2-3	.	CASSQVGTGTDTQYF	TGCGCCAGCAGCCAAGTCGGGACCGGCACAGATACGCAGTATTTT
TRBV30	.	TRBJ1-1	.	CAWILNLGVNTEAFF	TGTGCCTGGATCCTCAACTTGGGTGTGAACACTGAAGCTTTCTTT
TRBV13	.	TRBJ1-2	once	CASSHVDSYANYGYTF	TGTGCCAGCAGCCACGTGGACAGCTATGCGAACTATGGCTACACCTTC
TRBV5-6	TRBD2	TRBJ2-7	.	CASSLGGRREQYF	TGTGCCAGCAGCTTAGGCGGGAGGAGGGAGCAGTACTTC
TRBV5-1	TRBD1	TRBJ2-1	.	CASSGGTGVNEQFF	TGCGCCAGCAGCGGGGGGACAGGGGTCAATGAGCAGTTCTTC
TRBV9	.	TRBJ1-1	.	CASSVGHMNTEAFF	TGTGCCAGCAGCGTAGGTCATATGAACACTGAAGCTTTCTTT
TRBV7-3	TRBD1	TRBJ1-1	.	CASRPGQQVSEAFF	TGTGCCAGCAGGCCGGGACAGCAAGTCTCTGAAGCTTTCTTT
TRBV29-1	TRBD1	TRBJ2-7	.	CSVIGTGLHEQYF	TGCAGCGTTATAGGGACAGGTCTCCACGAGCAGTACTTC
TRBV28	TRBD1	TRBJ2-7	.	CASSTGPSYEQYF	TGTGCCAGCTCGACAGGGCCATCCTACGAGCAGTACTTC
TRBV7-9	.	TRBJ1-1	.	CASSNPKGGTEAFF	TGTGCCAGCAGCAACCCAAAGGGGGGCACTGAAGCTTTCTTT
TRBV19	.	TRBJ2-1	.	CASTFHWQSNEQFF	TGTGCCAGTACTTTCCATTGGCAGTCAAATGAGCAGTTCTTC
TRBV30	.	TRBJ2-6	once	CAWSVNSGANVLTF	TGTGCCTGGAGTGTGAACTCTGGGGCCAACGTCCTGACTTTC
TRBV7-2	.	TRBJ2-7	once	CASSWLESSYEQYF	TGTGCCAGCAGCTGGTTAGAGAGCTCCTACGAGCAGTACTTC
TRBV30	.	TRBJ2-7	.	CAWSARQSYEQYF	TGTGCCTGGAGTGCTCGGCAGTCCTACGAGCAGTACTTC
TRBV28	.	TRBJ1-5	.	CASSYREGDQPQHF	TGTGCCAGCAGTTACAGGGAAGGGGATCAGCCCCAGCATTTT
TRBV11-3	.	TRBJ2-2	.	CASSLGGPPGGGELFF	TGTGCCAGCAGCTTAGGCGGCCCACCAGGAGGCGGGGAGCTGTTTTTT
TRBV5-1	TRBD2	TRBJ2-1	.	CASSLGLAGGPSSYNEQFF	TGCGCCAGCAGCCTGGGACTAGCGGGGGGGCCGAGTTCCTACAATGAGCAGTTCTTC
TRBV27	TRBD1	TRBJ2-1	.	CASSRTGGTASYNEQFF	TGTGCCAGCAGCCGAACAGGTGGGACAGCGTCCTACAATGAGCAGTTCTTC
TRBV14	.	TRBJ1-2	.	CASSQVRGAGYTF	TGTGCCAGCAGCCAAGTTAGGGGGGCCGGCTACACCTTC
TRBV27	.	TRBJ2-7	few	CASSHPDRSYEQYF	TGTGCCAGCAGTCATCCGGACCGTTCCTACGAGCAGTACTTC
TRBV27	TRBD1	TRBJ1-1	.	CASRHTGAAEAFF	TGTGCCAGCAGACATACAGGGGCGGCTGAAGCTTTCTTT
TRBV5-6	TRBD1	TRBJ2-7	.	CASTIVGKQGILTYEQYF	TGTGCCAGCACCATTGTGGGGAAACAGGGGATTTTAACCTACGAGCAGTACTTC
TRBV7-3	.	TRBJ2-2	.	CASSLTAVSSGELFF	TGTGCCAGCAGCTTAACAGCGGTGTCATCCGGGGAGCTGTTTTTT
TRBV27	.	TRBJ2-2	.	CASSLTDGLGTGELFF	TGTGCCAGCAGTTTAACGGACGGGTTGGGGACCGGGGAGCTGTTTTTT
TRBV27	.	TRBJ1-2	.	CASSLSPAPSYGYTF	TGTGCCAGCAGTTTATCGCCAGCGCCCAGCTATGGCTACACCTTC
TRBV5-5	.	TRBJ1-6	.	CASSLGQGAYNSPLHF	TGTGCCAGCAGCTTGGGACAAGGGGCCTATAATTCACCCCTCCACTTT
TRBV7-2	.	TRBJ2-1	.	CASSLVVRQYNEQFF	TGTGCCAGCAGCTTAGTGGTTAGACAGTACAATGAGCAGTTCTTC